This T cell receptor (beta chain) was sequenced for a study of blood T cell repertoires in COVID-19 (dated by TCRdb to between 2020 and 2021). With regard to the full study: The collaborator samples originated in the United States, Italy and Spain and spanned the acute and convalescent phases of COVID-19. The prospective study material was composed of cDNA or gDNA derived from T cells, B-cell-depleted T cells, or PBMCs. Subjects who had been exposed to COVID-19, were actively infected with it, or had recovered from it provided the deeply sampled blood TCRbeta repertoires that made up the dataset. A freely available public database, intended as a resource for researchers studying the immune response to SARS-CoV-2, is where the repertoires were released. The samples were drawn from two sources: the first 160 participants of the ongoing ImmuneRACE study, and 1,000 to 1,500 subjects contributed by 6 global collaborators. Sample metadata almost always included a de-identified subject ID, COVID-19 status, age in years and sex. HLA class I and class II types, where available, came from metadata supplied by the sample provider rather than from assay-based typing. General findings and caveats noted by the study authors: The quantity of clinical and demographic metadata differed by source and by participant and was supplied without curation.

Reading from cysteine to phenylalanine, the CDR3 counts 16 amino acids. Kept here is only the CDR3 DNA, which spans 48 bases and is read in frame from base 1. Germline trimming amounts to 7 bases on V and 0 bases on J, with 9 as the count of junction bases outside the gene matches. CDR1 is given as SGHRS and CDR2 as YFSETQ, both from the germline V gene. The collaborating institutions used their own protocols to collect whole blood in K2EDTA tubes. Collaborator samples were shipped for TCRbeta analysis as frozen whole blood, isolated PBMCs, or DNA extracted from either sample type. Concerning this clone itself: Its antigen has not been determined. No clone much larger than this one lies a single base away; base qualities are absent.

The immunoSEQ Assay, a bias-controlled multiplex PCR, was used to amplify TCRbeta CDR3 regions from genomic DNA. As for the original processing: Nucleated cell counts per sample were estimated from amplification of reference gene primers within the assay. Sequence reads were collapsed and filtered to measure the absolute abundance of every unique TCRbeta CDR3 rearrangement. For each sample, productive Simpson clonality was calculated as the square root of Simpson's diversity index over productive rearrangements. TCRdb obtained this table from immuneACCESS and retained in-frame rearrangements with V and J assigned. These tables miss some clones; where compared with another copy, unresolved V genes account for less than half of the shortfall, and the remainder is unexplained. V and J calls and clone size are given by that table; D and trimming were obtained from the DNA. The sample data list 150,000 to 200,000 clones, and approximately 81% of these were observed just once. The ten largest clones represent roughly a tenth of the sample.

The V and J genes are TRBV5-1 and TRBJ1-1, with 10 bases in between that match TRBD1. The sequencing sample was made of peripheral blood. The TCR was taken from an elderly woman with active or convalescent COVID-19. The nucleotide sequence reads TGCGCCAGCGCACCTCGACAGGGGGCGGTGAACACTGAAGCTTTCTTT. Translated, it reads CASAPRQGAVNTEAFF.